This T cell receptor (beta chain) was obtained from a study of OX40 agonist ivuxolimab in advanced cancers. Whole-study context: Those treated in dose escalation had hepatocellular carcinoma, melanoma, renal cell cancer or head and neck cancer. Partial response was recorded in three patients: one hepatocellular carcinoma and two cutaneous melanoma cases. General study findings and limits: There were also nonresponders showing low normalized T-cell clonal expansion.

The assay was immunoSEQ multiplex PCR, and TCRdb's table has in-frame clones only and misses some. The sample lists fewer than 60,000 clones, roughly 85% occurring once. On cycle 4 day 1 and cycle 7 day 1, as well as at baseline, blood was sampled. Trimming took 5 bases from V and 6 from J; bases not matched to a gene: 16. Germline assignment: CDR1 PRHDT and CDR2 FYEKMQ (reference sequence). The CDR3 contains 18 residues. Points on this clone: Its target is unknown.

The sequencing used CD4+ or CD8+ T cells sorted from blood, collected in a trial of the OX40 agonist ivuxolimab. The chain links TRBV13 to TRBJ1-2; 12 nucleotides line up with TRBD1. The clonotype originates from an adult with an advanced solid tumor such as melanoma, head and neck, liver or kidney cancer. The CDR3 DNA sequence: TGTGCCAGCAGCCCTTATTCCTGGGACAGGGGGCGCGACAATGGCTACACCTTC. It specifies CASSPYSWDRGRDNGYTF. The variable domain in full, with the rest retrieved from reference TRBV13 and TRBJ1-2, is AAGVIQSPRHLIKEKRETATLKCYPIPRHDTVYWYQQGPGQDPQFLISFYEKMQSDKGSIPDRFSAQQFSDYHSELNMSSLELGDSALYFCASSPYSWDRGRDNGYTFGSGTRLTVV.